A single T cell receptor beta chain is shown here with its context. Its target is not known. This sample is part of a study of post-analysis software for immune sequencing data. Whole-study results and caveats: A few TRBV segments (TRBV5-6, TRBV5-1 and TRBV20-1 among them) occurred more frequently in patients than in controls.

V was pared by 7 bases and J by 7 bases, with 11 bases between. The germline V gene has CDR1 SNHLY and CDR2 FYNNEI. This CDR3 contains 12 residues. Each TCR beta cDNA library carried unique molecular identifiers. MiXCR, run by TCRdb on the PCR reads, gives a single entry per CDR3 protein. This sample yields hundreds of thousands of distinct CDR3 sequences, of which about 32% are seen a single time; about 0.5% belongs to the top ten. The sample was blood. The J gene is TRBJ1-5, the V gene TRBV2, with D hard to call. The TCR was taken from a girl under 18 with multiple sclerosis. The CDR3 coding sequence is TGTGCCAGCAAATCGATTGCCCAGCCCCAGCATTTT. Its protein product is CASKSIAQPQHF.